The next 20 T cell receptor beta chains were all read from a single sample in a study of T-cell reconstitution after alpha-beta-depleted transplantation in children. The TCRbeta library was prepared with unique molecular identifiers. TCRdb used MiXCR to reprocess the PCR reads, holding one entry per CDR3 protein. The sample includes approximately 1,000,000 distinct CDR3 sequences, around 30% of them seen just once. Sequencing was performed on PBMCs, mostly from graft donor cells, taken 360 days after TCRalphabeta/CD19-depleted stem cell transplant. These receptors came from a boy under three years old who had a stem cell transplant for SCID, so the T cells may come from the graft donor.

The table lists this clonotype with a few counts. This chain connects TRBV20-1 to TRBJ2-6, with TRBD1 identical over 10 bases. The germline V gene has CDR1 DFQATT and CDR2 SNEGSKA (reference sequence). The CDR3 contains 16 residues. The ends lost 6 bases at V and 0 bases at J; junction bases unmatched: 5. Here the CDR3 DNA reads TGCAGTGCGCGGGACAGGGGAAACTCTGGGGCCAACGTCCTGACTTTC. It is translated as CSARDRGNSGANVLTF.

This clonotype was seen repeatedly, ten times or more. V gene TRBV7-2 combines with J gene TRBJ2-3, with D possibly being TRBD1 (6 bases). The V gene's germline CDR1 is SGHTA and CDR2 FQGNSA. This CDR3 has 14 residues. Trimming pared 6 bases from V and 2 bases from J, leaving 12 bases between. CDR3 coding DNA: TGTGCCAGCAGGAAAGGGGGAGCCACAGATACGCAGTATTTT. Residues: CASRKGGATDTQYF.

This chain links TRBV3-1 with TRBJ2-1, with 7 positions matching TRBD1. Germline trimming cut 4 bases from V and 6 bases from J; bases unmatched to any gene: 9. Germline V gives CDR1 LGHDT, CDR2 YNNKEL (reference sequence). CDR3 size: 15 residues. The CDR3 DNA follows: TGTGCCAGCAGCCTTCGGACCAGGGGGATCAATGAGCAGTTCTTC. This codes for CASSLRTRGINEQFF.

The sample holds a few counts of this clonotype. This chain links TRBV6-2 or TRBV6-3 with TRBJ2-7; possibly TRBD1 or TRBD2 for D (5 bases each). The germline V and J ends were trimmed by 1 base and 1 base, with 11 bases remaining between them. The CDR3 runs to 15 residues. Per germline, CDR1 MNHEY and CDR2 SVGEGT. The CDR3 loop is CASSYFTGGSYEQYF. The DNA for the CDR3 is TGTGCCAGCAGTTACTTCACAGGAGGATCCTACGAGCAGTACTTC.

In its sample, this clonotype was seen a few times. This sequence joins TRBV6-1 and TRBJ2-2; 9 bases map to TRBD1. The CDR3 contains 15 residues. Germline assignment: CDR1 MNHNS and CDR2 SASEGT. J gave up 3 bases and V 5 bases, and 4 bases lay outside the gene matches. The CDR3 nucleotides are TGTGCCAGCAGTACGGACAGGGGTTACACCGGGGAGCTGTTTTTT. Translation: CASSTDRGYTGELFF.

The chain combines TRBV4-1 with TRBJ2-1, with D uncertain. From germline, CDR1 is MGHRA and CDR2 YSYEKL. V lost 4 bases to trimming and J lost 4 bases, with 14 bases between them. The CDR3 sequence is 15 residues long. This CDR3 reads CASSLRSDMYNEQFF. CDR3 DNA: TGCGCCAGCAGCCTCCGATCCGACATGTACAATGAGCAGTTCTTC.

The sample holds a few counts of this clonotype. This chain uses TRBV9 with TRBJ2-3; 12 nucleotides agree with TRBD2. Losses at the gene ends were 4 bases for V and 6 bases for J; bases not matched to a gene: 12. CDR3 length: 17 residues. Germline V lookup: CDR1 SGDLS, CDR2 YYNGEE. The CDR3 spells CASSPSLLAGGRDTQYF. In DNA, the CDR3 is TGTGCCAGCAGCCCGAGCCTCCTAGCGGGGGGGCGCGATACGCAGTATTTT.

This clonotype came up a few times. Mismatch with germline at one junction end may stem from a read error. The V call is TRBV24-1, the J call TRBJ1-2; 8 bases line up with TRBD1. CDR3 length: 12 amino acids. Per the germline V gene, CDR1 is KGHDR and CDR2 is SFDVKD. DNA of the CDR3: TGTGCCCCTATGGGACAGGACTATGTCTACACCTTC. It encodes CAPMGQDYVYTF.

This clonotype showed up just a few times. This chain connects TRBV28 to TRBJ2-1; D is possibly TRBD1 or TRBD2 (6 bases each). The V end lost 3 bases, the J end lost 12 bases, and 21 bases lay between the germline ends. Germline V lookup: CDR1 MDHEN, CDR2 SYDVKM. The CDR3 loop spans 15 amino acids. This CDR3 reads CASSFSLGGLLGQFF. In DNA, the CDR3 is TGTGCCAGCAGTTTCTCGCTAGGGGGGCTCCTTGGGCAGTTCTTC.

The V call is TRBV4-2, the J call TRBJ2-7; a weak D match, TRBD1 (6 bases). The CDR3 sequence is 17 residues long. Germline V gives CDR1 LGHNA, CDR2 YNFKEQ. With 0 bases removed from V and 3 bases from J, the gap between germline ends came to 18 bases. The CDR3, as DNA: TGTGCCAGCAGCCAAGATCTCGGGGCAGGGGACGGCTACGAGCAGTACTTC. Translation: CASSQDLGAGDGYEQYF.

In its sample, this clonotype was seen a few times. The V call is TRBV20-1, the J call TRBJ2-1, with D unclear. The germline V gene has CDR1 DFQATT and CDR2 SNEGSKA (reference sequence). CDR3 length equals 13 residues. V was pared by 0 bases and J by 7 bases, with 10 bases between. CDR3 nucleotide sequence: TGCAGTGCTAGAGATCAAGGGCAGAATGAGCAGTTCTTC. Residues: CSARDQGQNEQFF.

The chain employs TRBV2 and TRBJ1-1; D is ambiguous. The CDR3 runs to 14 residues. The germline V gene has CDR1 SNHLY and CDR2 FYNNEI. V lost 1 base to trimming and J lost 6 bases, with 12 bases between them. The CDR3 DNA reads TGTGCCAGCAGTGAAGAGGCGGTGTCCCCTGAAGCTTTCTTT. This gives the protein CASSEEAVSPEAFF.

The chain is built from TRBV7-2 and TRBJ2-1; 11 bases map to TRBD2. This CDR3 contains 18 residues. The germline V gene encodes CDR1 SGHTA and CDR2 FQGNSA. The V gene end was trimmed by 1 base and the J gene end by 0 bases; junction bases not matched to a gene: 5. The CDR3, as DNA: TGTGCCAGCAGCTTAGGCTCTAGCGGGGGGTACTCCTACAATGAGCAGTTCTTC. Translation gives CASSLGSSGGYSYNEQFF. The variable domain in full, completed from reference TRBV7-2 and TRBJ2-1, reads GAGVSQSPSNKVTEKGKDVELRCDPISGHTALYWYRQSLGQGLEFLIYFQGNSAPDKSGLPSDRFSAERTGGSVSTLTIQRTQQEDSAVYLCASSLGSSGGYSYNEQFFGPGTRLTVL.

The chain carries TRBV20-1 and TRBJ2-7, with 7 bases matching TRBD1. The CDR3 loop spans 15 amino acids. After removal of 1 base from V and 2 bases from J, the junction contained 8 bases not matched to a gene. Germline V gene data show CDR1 as DFQATT and CDR2 as SNEGSKA (reference sequence). The CDR3 sequence is CSARVKLRGTYEQYF. The CDR3 region has the DNA TGCAGTGCTAGAGTAAAGCTCAGGGGGACCTACGAGCAGTACTTC.

The rearrangement joins TRBV4-1 to TRBJ1-1; D ambiguous. V was shortened by 1 base and J by 5 bases, with 11 bases between the two germline ends. Germline-derived CDR1 and CDR2 are MGHRA and YSYEKL. This CDR3 is 14 amino acids long. The CDR3 sequence: CASSQVLPGTEAFF. The CDR3 DNA reads TGCGCCAGCAGCCAAGTTCTCCCGGGGACTGAAGCTTTCTTT.

The rearrangement links TRBV12-3 or TRBV12-4 to TRBJ1-4; 7 bases agree with TRBD1. V lost 5 bases, J lost 6 bases, and 12 bases stayed unmatched. This CDR3 is 16 amino acids long. The CDR3 region has the DNA TGTGCCAGCAGTATTCGACAGGGCCAGAGATATGAAAAACTGTTTTTT. It translates to CASSIRQGQRYEKLFF.

This clonotype was seen repeatedly, ten times or more. This rearrangement joins TRBV4-1 to TRBJ2-2; D tentatively fits TRBD1 or TRBD2 (5 bases each). This CDR3 is built from 14 residues. V shed 4 bases and J shed 4 bases, with 10 bases lying between them. The V gene's germline CDR1 is MGHRA and CDR2 YSYEKL. The CDR3 region is CASSRGTITGELFF. CDR3 nucleotide sequence: TGCGCCAGCAGCCGAGGGACCATCACCGGGGAGCTGTTTTTT.

The chain combines TRBV9 with TRBJ1-2; perhaps TRBD1 as D (6 bases). This CDR3 has 17 residues. CDR1 is SGDLS, CDR2 YYNGEE, per germline. Trimming took off 4 bases at V and 4 bases at J, with 23 bases between the two ends. Here the CDR3 DNA reads TGTGCCAGCAGCACCGGACAGCCACAGCTTCAGACCTATGGCTACACCTTC. Protein product: CASSTGQPQLQTYGYTF.

This clonotype was counted between two and nine times. The chain joins TRBV29-1 to TRBJ2-2; TRBD1 matches at 7 bases. Unmatched junction bases numbered 11, after V lost 6 bases and J lost 4 bases. The CDR3 has 15 residues. CDR1 SQVTM and CDR2 ANQGSEA come from the germline V gene. CDR3 residues: CSVLPQGVVTGELFF. The CDR3 DNA follows: TGCAGCGTGTTACCCCAGGGGGTAGTCACCGGGGAGCTGTTTTTT.

The J gene is TRBJ1-1, the V gene TRBV12-3 or TRBV12-4; D is uncertain. V gave up 8 bases and J gave up 1 base, with 20 bases separating them. This CDR3 has 16 amino acids. CDR3 nucleotide sequence: TGTGCCAGCGTAGGACCGCGCGGACGGACGAACACTGAAGCTTTCTTT. This translates into CASVGPRGRTNTEAFF.